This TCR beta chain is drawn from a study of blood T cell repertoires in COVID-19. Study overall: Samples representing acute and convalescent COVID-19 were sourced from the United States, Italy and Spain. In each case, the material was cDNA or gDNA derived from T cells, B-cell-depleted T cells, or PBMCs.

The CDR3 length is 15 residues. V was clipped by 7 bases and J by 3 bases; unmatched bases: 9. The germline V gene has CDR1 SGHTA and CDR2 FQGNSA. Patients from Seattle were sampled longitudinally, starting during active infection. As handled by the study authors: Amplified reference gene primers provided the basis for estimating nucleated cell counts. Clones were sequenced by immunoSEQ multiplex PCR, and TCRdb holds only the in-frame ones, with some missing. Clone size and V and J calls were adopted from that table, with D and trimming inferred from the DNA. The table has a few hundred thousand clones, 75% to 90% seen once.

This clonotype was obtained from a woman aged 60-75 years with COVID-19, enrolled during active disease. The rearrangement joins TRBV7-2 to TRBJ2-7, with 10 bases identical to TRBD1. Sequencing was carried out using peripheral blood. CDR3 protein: CASTLRGTGDYEQYF. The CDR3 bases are TGTGCCAGCACCCTCCGGGGGACAGGGGACTACGAGCAGTACTTC.